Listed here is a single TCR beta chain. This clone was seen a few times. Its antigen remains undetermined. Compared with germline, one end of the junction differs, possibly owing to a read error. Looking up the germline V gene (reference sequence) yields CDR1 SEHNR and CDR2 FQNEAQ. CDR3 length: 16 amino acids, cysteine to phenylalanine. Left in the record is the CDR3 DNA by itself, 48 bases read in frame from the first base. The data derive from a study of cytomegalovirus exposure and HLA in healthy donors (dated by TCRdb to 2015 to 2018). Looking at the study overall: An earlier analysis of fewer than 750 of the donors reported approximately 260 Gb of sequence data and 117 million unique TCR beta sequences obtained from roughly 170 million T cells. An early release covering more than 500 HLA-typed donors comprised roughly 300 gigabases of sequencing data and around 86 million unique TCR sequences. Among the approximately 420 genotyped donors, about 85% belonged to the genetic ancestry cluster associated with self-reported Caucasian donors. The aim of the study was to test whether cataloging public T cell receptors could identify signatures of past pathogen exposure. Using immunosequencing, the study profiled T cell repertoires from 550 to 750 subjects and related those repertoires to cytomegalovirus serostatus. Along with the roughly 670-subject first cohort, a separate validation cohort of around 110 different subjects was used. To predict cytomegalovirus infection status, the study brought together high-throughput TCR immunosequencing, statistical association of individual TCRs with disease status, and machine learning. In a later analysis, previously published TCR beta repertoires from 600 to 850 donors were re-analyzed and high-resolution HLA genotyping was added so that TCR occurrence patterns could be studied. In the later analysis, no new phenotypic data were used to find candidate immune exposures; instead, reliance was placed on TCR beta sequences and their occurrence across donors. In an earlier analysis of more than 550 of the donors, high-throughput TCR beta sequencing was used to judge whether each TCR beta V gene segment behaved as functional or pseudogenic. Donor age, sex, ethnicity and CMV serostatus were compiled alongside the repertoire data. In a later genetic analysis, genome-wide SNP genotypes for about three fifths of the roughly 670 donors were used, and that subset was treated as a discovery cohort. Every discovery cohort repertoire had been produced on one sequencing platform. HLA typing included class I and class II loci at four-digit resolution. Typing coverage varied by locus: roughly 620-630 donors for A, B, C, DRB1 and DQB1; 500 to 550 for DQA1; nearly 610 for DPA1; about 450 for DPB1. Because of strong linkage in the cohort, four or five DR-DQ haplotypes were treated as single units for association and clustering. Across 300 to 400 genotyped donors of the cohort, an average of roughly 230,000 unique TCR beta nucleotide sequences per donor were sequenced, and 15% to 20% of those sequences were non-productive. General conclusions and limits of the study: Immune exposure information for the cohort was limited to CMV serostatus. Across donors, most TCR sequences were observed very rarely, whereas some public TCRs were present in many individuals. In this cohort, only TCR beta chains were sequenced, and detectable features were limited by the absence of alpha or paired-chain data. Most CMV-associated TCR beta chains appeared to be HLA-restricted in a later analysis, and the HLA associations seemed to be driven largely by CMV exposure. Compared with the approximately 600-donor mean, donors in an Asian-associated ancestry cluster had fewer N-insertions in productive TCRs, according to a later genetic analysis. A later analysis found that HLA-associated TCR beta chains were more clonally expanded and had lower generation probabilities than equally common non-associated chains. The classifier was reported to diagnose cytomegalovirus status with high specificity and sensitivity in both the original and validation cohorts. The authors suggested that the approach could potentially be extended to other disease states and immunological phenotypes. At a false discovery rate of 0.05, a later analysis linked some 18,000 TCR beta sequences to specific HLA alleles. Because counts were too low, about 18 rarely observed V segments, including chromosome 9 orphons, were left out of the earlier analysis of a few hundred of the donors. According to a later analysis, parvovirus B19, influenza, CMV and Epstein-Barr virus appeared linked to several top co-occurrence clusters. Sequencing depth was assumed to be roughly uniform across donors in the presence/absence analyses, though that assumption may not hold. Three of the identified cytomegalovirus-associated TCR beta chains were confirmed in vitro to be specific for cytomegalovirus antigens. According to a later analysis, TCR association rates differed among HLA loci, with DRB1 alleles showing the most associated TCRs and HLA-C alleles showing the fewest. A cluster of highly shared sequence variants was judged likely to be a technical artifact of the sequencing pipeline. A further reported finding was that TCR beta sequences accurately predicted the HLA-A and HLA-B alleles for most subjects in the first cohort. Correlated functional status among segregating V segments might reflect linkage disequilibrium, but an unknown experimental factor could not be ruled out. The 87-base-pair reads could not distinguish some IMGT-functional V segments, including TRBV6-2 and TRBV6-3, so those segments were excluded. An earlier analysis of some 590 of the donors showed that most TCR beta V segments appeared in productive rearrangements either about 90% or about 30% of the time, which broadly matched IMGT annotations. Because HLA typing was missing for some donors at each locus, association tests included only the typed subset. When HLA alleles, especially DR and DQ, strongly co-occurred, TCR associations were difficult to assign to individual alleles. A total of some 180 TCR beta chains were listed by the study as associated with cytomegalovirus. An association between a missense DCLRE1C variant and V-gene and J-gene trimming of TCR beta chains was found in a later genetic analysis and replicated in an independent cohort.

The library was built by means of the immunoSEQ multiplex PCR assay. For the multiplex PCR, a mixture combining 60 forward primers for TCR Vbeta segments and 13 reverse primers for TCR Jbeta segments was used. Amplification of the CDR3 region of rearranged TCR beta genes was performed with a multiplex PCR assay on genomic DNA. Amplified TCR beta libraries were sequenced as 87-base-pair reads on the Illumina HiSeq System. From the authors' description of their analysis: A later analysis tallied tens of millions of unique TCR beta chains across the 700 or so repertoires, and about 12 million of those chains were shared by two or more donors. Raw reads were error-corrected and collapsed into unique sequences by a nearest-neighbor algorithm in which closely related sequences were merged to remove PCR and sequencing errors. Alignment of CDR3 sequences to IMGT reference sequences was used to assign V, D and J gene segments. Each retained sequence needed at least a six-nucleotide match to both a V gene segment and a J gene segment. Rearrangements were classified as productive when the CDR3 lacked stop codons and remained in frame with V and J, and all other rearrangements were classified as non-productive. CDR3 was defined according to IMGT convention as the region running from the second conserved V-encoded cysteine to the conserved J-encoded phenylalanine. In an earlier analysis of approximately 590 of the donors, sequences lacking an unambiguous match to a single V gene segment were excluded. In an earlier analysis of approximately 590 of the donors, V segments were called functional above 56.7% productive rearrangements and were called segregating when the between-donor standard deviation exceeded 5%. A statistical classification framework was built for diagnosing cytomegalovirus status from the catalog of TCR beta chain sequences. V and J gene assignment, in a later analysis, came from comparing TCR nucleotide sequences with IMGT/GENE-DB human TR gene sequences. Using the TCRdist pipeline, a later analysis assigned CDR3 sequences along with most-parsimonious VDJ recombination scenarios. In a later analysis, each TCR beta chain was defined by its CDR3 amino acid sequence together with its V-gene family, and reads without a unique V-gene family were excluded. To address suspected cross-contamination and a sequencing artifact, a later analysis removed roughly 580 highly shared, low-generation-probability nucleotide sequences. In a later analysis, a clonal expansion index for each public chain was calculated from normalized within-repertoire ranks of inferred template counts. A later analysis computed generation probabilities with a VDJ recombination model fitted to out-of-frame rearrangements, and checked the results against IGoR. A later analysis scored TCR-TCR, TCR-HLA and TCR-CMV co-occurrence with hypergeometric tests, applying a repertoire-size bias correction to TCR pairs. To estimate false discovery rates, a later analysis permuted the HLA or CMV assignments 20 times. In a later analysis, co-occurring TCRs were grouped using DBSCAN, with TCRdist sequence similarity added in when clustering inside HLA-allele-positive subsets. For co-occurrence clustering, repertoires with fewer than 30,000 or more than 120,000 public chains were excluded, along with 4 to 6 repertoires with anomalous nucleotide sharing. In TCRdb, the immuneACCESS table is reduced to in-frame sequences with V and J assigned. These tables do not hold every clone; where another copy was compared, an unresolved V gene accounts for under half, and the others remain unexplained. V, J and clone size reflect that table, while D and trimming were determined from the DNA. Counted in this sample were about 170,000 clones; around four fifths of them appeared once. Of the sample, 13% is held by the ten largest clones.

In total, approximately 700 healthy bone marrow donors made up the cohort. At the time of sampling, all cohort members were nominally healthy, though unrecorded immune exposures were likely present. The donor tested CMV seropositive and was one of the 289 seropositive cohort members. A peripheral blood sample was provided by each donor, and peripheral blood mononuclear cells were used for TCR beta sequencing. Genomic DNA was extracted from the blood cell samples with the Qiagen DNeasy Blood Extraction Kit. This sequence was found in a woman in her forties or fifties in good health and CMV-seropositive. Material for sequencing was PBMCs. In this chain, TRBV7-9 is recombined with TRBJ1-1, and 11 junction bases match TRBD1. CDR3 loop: CSSSPRTGGWDTEAFF. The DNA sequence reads TGTTCCAGCAGCCCTCGGACAGGGGGCTGGGACACTGAAGCTTTCTTT. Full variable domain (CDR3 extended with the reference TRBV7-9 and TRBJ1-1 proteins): DTGVSQNPRHKITKRGQNVTFRCDPISEHNRLYWYRQTLGQGPEFLTYFQNEAQLEKSRLLSDRFSAERPKGSFSTLEIQRTEQGDSAMYLCSSSPRTGGWDTEAFFGQGTRLTVV.